A selection of T cell receptor beta chains follows, all from one sample in a study of blood T cell repertoires in COVID-19. Assay used: immunoSEQ multiplex PCR; TCRdb lists only in-frame clones, some missing. The sample has fewer than 65,000 clones, approximately 82% seen once. The specimen was peripheral blood. These receptor sequences come from a human donor in a cohort sampled during active COVID-19. Each CDR3 is given with its conserved first and last residue. Fields, in order: V gene, J gene, D gene, clone size, CDR3 DNA, CDR3 protein. The D gene is left open where the match is weak. Clone size is stated in some rows and not others, as once, few, many or a class when expanded.

>TRBV5-1|TRBJ2-2|.|.
TGCGCCAGCAGCTTCCAGGGTCACGACAAGGCCGGGGAGCTGTTTTTT
CASSFQGHDKAGELFF
>TRBV5-1|TRBJ2-2|.|.
TGCGCCAGCGCCGGGGGAGCTACGAACACCGGGGAGCTGTTTTTT
CASAGGATNTGELFF
>TRBV18|TRBJ2-7|TRBD1|.
TGTGCCAGCTCCCCAGACAGACAGGGACGCGAGCAGTACTTC
CASSPDRQGREQYF
>TRBV7-2|TRBJ1-4|.|once
TGTGCCAGCAGCCTGGGACTGGGGCGGGGTTCGAATGAAAAACTGTTTTTT
CASSLGLGRGSNEKLFF
>TRBV12-3/TRBV12-4|TRBJ1-1|.|.
TGTGCCAGCAGTCTCCAGGGTGGGCCAGCTTTCTTT
CASSLQGGPAFF
>TRBV7-2|TRBJ1-1|TRBD1|few
TGTGCCAGCAGCACCTATAGACAGGGGACCCCTTTCTTT
CASSTYRQGTPFF
>TRBV7-8|TRBJ2-1|.|.
TGTGCCAGCAGCTTAGCGTCGAATGAGCAGTTCTTC
CASSLASNEQFF
>TRBV5-1|TRBJ2-7|TRBD1|.
TGCGCCAGCAGCTTCGAGGGGGCGAGAGAGCAGTACTTC
CASSFEGAREQYF
>TRBV13|TRBJ1-1|.|.
TGTGCCAGCAGCTTACGGGGGGCAGCTTTCTTT
CASSLRGAAFF
>TRBV3-1/TRBV3-2|TRBJ2-7|TRBD1|.
TGTGCCAGCAGCCGCTCCCCCGCTGGGACAGGGAGGACCTACGAGCAGTACTTC
CASSRSPAGTGRTYEQYF
>TRBV6-6|TRBJ1-4|.|.
TGTGCCAGCAGTCCCCCGGGGGTTGCTAATGAAAAACTGTTTTTT
CASSPPGVANEKLFF
>TRBV5-1|TRBJ2-1|TRBD1|.
TGCGCCAGCAGCCAACAGGGGAATGAGCAGTTCTTC
CASSQQGNEQFF
>TRBV4-3|TRBJ1-1|.|.
TGCGCCAGCAGCCAAGATCATTCGGGGGGCACTGAAGCTTTCTTT
CASSQDHSGGTEAFF
>TRBV5-6|TRBJ1-5|.|.
TGTGCCAGCAGCTTGGGAGTCGCTATTAATCAGCCCCAGCATTTT
CASSLGVAINQPQHF
>TRBV5-5|TRBJ1-5|.|few
TGTGCCAGCAGCTTGGTCGGGGGGCCCCAGCATTTT
CASSLVGGPQHF
>TRBV4-2|TRBJ2-2|.|once
TGTGCCAGCAGCCAAGACGCCCGCCTGGGGCCCGCCGGGGAGCTGTTTTTT
CASSQDARLGPAGELFF
>TRBV27|TRBJ2-5|.|.
TGTGCCAGCAGAGATTCTAGCACGGAGACCCAGTACTTC
CASRDSSTETQYF
>TRBV5-1|TRBJ2-3|.|once
TGCGCCAGCAGCCTGGTGAGGGCCCTAAAGGGAGATACGCAGTATTTT
CASSLVRALKGDTQYF
>TRBV21-1|TRBJ2-7|.|once
TGTGCCAGCAGCAAAGAGACGCGGGGGGGGCGCGAGCAGTACTTC
CASSKETRGGREQYF
>TRBV28|TRBJ1-1|TRBD1|few
TGTGCCAGCACCGACAGGGGGCGGCGTACTGAAGCTTTCTTT
CASTDRGRRTEAFF
>TRBV5-8|TRBJ2-5|TRBD1|once
TGTGCCAGCAGCTGGGGGGACAGGGATTTGGAGACCCAGTACTTC
CASSWGDRDLETQYF
>TRBV28|TRBJ1-2|TRBD1|.
TGTGCCAGCATATCCTGGACAGGGACGTCGAACTATGGCTACACCTTC
CASISWTGTSNYGYTF
>TRBV10-2|TRBJ1-5|.|.
TGCGCCAGCAGTGAGTGGGGAAGGGGAAGCAATCAGCCCCAGCATTTT
CASSEWGRGSNQPQHF
>TRBV6-2/TRBV6-3|TRBJ1-5|.|.
TGTGCCAGCAGTTACCCCCGGGGTGGCAATCAGCCCCAGCATTTT
CASSYPRGGNQPQHF
>TRBV6-6|TRBJ2-5|TRBD1|.
TGTGCCAGCCAGCCGGGACAGGGAAAAGAGACCCAGTACTTC
CASQPGQGKETQYF
>TRBV19|TRBJ1-2|TRBD1|.
TGTGCCAGTAGCTCTCAAGGGGGAACAGGGGGCAAAGGCTACACCTTC
CASSSQGGTGGKGYTF
>TRBV7-9|TRBJ2-5|TRBD2|.
TGTGCCAGCAGCTTAGGCCGGACTAGCGGGGGGCAAGAGACCCAGTACTTC
CASSLGRTSGGQETQYF
>TRBV2|TRBJ2-2|TRBD1|.
TGTGCCAGCAGGGAGGGGACAGGTGTTACCGGGGAGCTGTTTTTT
CASREGTGVTGELFF
>TRBV3-1/TRBV3-2|TRBJ2-3|TRBD1|once
TGTGCCAGCAGCCAAGAAGGTTTAGCCAGGGGGCGGGTAGATACGCAGTATTTT
CASSQEGLARGRVDTQYF
>TRBV24-1|TRBJ1-4|TRBD1|.
TGTGCCCTGGGACAGCCTAATGAAAAACTGTTTTTT
CALGQPNEKLFF
>TRBV6-5|TRBJ1-3|.|.
TGTGCCAGCAGAGAGGACAGTTACTCTGGAAACACCATATATTTT
CASREDSYSGNTIYF
>TRBV4-3|TRBJ1-2|TRBD1|.
TGCGCCAGCAGCCATGTCACAGGGGGCAATGGCTACACCTTC
CASSHVTGGNGYTF
>TRBV7-2|TRBJ2-3|TRBD2|.
TGTGCCAGCAGCTTTACTAGCGGGAGCAGGGATACGCAGTATTTT
CASSFTSGSRDTQYF
>TRBV7-2|TRBJ2-5|.|.
TGTGCCAGCAGCTTAGTGCCCGGGACTTACGAGACCCAGTACTTC
CASSLVPGTYETQYF
>TRBV11-2|TRBJ1-4|TRBD1|few
TGTGCCAGCAGCTTTACAGGGGGGGAAAAACTGTTTTTT
CASSFTGGEKLFF
>TRBV11-2|TRBJ1-2|TRBD1|.
TGTGCCAGCAGCTTAGGGACAGGGCCCTATGGCTACACCTTC
CASSLGTGPYGYTF
>TRBV2|TRBJ2-2|.|.
TGTGCCAGCAGAGGTGGGGGGGCCTACACCGGGGAGCTGTTTTTT
CASRGGGAYTGELFF
>TRBV2|TRBJ2-7|.|.
TGTGCCAGCAGTGTTTCAGGGGACTCCTACGAGCAGTACTTC
CASSVSGDSYEQYF
>TRBV4-1|TRBJ1-2|TRBD1|.
TGCGCCAGCAGCCATACAGGGGGCGACTATGGCTACACCTTC
CASSHTGGDYGYTF
>TRBV4-2|TRBJ1-3|.|few
TGTGCCAGCAGCCAAGATGCCCGGGTCAGTTCCTCTGGAAACACCATATATTTT
CASSQDARVSSSGNTIYF
>TRBV28|TRBJ1-4|TRBD1|.
TGTGCCAGCAGGCTCGACAGGGGGATAACTAATGAAAAACTGTTTTTT
CASRLDRGITNEKLFF
>TRBV10-3|TRBJ2-4|TRBD1|.
TGTGCCATCAGTGAACAGGGGAAGAATAACATTCAGTACTTC
CAISEQGKNNIQYF
>TRBV10-3|TRBJ1-3|.|.
TGTGCCATCAGTGAGAGGACTGCGGGAAACACCATATATTTT
CAISERTAGNTIYF
>TRBV19|TRBJ2-1|TRBD2|once
TGTGCCAGTAGTATCCAAGCGGGGGGGCGGTATGAGCAGTTCTTC
CASSIQAGGRYEQFF
>TRBV7-2|TRBJ2-7|.|.
TGTGCCAGCAGCTTAGACAGGGGGGGTAAGGCCTACGAGCAGTACTTC
CASSLDRGGKAYEQYF
>TRBV5-1|TRBJ2-5|.|.
TGCGCCAGCAGCCCTCTCGCGAGTCGCCAGGGGGGCGAGACCCAGTACTTC
CASSPLASRQGGETQYF